This T cell receptor beta chain is drawn from a study of cytomegalovirus exposure and HLA in healthy donors (dated by TCRdb to the late 2010s). For the wider study: An earlier analysis of some 600 of the donors reported 276 Gb of sequence data and 95 million to 120 million unique TCR beta sequences obtained from roughly 170 million T cells. Using immunosequencing, the study profiled T cell repertoires from 550 to 750 subjects and related those repertoires to cytomegalovirus serostatus. Among 300 to 500 genotyped donors of the cohort, an average of roughly 230,000 unique TCR beta nucleotide sequences was sequenced per donor, of which about 18% were non-productive. In an earlier analysis of roughly 600 of the donors, high-throughput TCR beta sequencing was used to judge whether each TCR beta V gene segment behaved as functional or pseudogenic. Donor age, sex, ethnicity and CMV serostatus were collected together with the repertoire data. All discovery cohort repertoires had been generated using a single sequencing platform. An early release covering roughly 580 HLA-typed donors comprised about 300 gigabases of sequencing data and about 90 million unique TCR sequences. A later analysis re-examined previously published TCR beta repertoires from roughly 650 donors and added high-resolution HLA genotyping to investigate patterns of TCR occurrence. Of the approximately 370 genotyped donors, roughly 80% were placed in the genetic ancestry cluster associated with self-reported Caucasian donors. In addition to the first cohort of roughly 670 subjects, a separate validation cohort of 120 different subjects was used. Because of strong linkage in the cohort, a handful of DR-DQ haplotypes were treated as single units for association and clustering. Rather than drawing on any new phenotypic data, the later analysis identified candidate immune exposures from TCR beta sequences and the way those sequences occurred across donors. In a later genetic analysis, genome-wide SNP genotypes for about 65% of the 666 donors were used, and that subset was treated as a discovery cohort. Both class I and class II loci were covered by HLA typing, at four-digit resolution. The aim of the study was to test whether cataloging public T cell receptors could identify signatures of past pathogen exposure. High-throughput TCR immunosequencing, statistical association of individual TCRs with disease status, and machine learning were combined to predict cytomegalovirus infection status. Typing coverage differed by locus: A, B, C, DRB1 and DQB1 were typed in about 629-630 donors, DQA1 in 522, DPA1 in approximately 600, and DPB1 in roughly 470.

The cohort was made up of roughly 670 healthy bone marrow donors. Cohort members were all nominally healthy when sampled, although unrecorded immune exposures were likely present. The donor was CMV seropositive and belonged to the group of 250 to 350 seropositive cohort members. A peripheral blood sample was collected from each donor, and TCR beta sequencing was performed on peripheral blood mononuclear cells. Genomic DNA extraction from the blood cell samples was performed with the Qiagen DNeasy Blood Extraction Kit. As regards this clone: Its antigen is still unknown. Per-base quality was not reported, and no clone a single base away is much larger than it.

Germline trimming: 1 base from V, 0 bases from J; junction bases outside gene matches: 2. CDR1 and CDR2 are drawn from the germline V gene (reference sequence): SGHKS, YYEKEE. Spanning cysteine to phenylalanine, the CDR3 consists of 15 amino acids. Only the CDR3 part of the read is kept: 45 bases, read in frame from the first base. Overall study results and their limits: In both the original and validation cohorts, the classifier was reported to diagnose cytomegalovirus status with high specificity and sensitivity. According to the authors, the approach could potentially be generalized to other disease states and immunological phenotypes. Because some donors lacked HLA typing at each locus, the association tests relied only on the typed subset. In the study, 164 TCR beta chains were listed as associated with cytomegalovirus. Correlated functional status among segregating V segments might reflect linkage disequilibrium, but an unknown experimental factor could not be ruled out. According to a later analysis, parvovirus B19, influenza, CMV and Epstein-Barr virus appeared linked to several top co-occurrence clusters. A later analysis found that most CMV-associated TCR beta chains appeared HLA-restricted, with HLA associations seemingly driven largely by CMV exposure. Sequencing depth was assumed to be roughly uniform across donors in the presence/absence analyses, though that assumption may not hold. Assigning TCR associations to individual alleles was difficult when HLA alleles, especially DR and DQ, strongly co-occurred. Roughly 17 rarely observed V segments, including chromosome 9 orphons, were excluded from the earlier analysis of some 590 of the donors because counts were too low. A group of highly shared sequence variants was considered likely to be a technical artifact of the sequencing pipeline. In a later analysis, TCR association rates were found to vary across HLA loci, with the most associated TCRs seen for DRB1 alleles and the fewest for HLA-C alleles. Only TCR beta chains were sequenced in this cohort, and the absence of alpha or paired-chain data limited detectable features. Immune exposure information for the cohort was limited to CMV serostatus. While some public TCRs were present in many individuals, most TCR sequences turned up only very rarely across donors. Specific HLA alleles were associated with roughly 17,000 TCR beta sequences at a false discovery rate of 0.05 in a later analysis. A few of the identified cytomegalovirus-associated TCR beta chains were confirmed in vitro to be specific for cytomegalovirus antigens. Compared with the approximately 670-donor mean, donors in an Asian-associated ancestry cluster had fewer N-insertions in productive TCRs, according to a later genetic analysis. The 87-base-pair reads could not distinguish some IMGT-functional V segments, including TRBV6-2 and TRBV6-3, so those segments were excluded. Broadly in line with IMGT annotations, most TCR beta V segments showed up in productive rearrangements about 87% or about 30% of the time in an earlier analysis of about 500 of the donors. In a later genetic analysis, a missense DCLRE1C variant was associated with V-gene and J-gene trimming of TCR beta chains, and the association was replicated in an independent cohort. A further reported finding was that TCR beta sequences accurately predicted the HLA-A and HLA-B alleles for most subjects in the first cohort. In a later analysis, HLA-associated TCR beta chains showed more clonal expansion and lower generation probabilities than non-associated chains that were equally common.

Libraries were prepared through the immunoSEQ multiplex PCR assay. For the multiplex PCR, a mixture combining 60 forward primers for TCR Vbeta segments and 13 reverse primers for TCR Jbeta segments was used. A multiplex PCR assay on genomic DNA amplified the CDR3 region of rearranged TCR beta genes. The amplified TCR beta libraries were sequenced on the Illumina HiSeq System as 87-base-pair reads. Per the authors' processing: A later analysis tallied 75 million to 95 million unique TCR beta chains across the roughly 610 repertoires, and about 12 million of those chains were shared by two or more donors. Raw reads were error-corrected and collapsed into unique sequences with a nearest-neighbor algorithm that merged closely related sequences to remove PCR and sequencing errors. V, D and J gene segments were assigned by aligning CDR3 sequences to IMGT reference sequences. Each retained sequence needed at least a six-nucleotide match to both a V gene segment and a J gene segment. A rearrangement was called productive if the CDR3 had no stop codons and remained in frame with V and J, and every other rearrangement was called non-productive. Following IMGT convention, CDR3 was defined as the stretch from the second conserved V-encoded cysteine up to the conserved J-encoded phenylalanine. The earlier analysis of around 640 of the donors excluded sequences that lacked an unambiguous match to a single V gene segment. An earlier analysis of some 610 of the donors called V segments functional above 56.7% productive rearrangements and segregating when the between-donor standard deviation exceeded 5%. A statistical classification framework was developed to diagnose cytomegalovirus status using the catalog of TCR beta chain sequences. V and J gene assignment, in a later analysis, came from comparing TCR nucleotide sequences with IMGT/GENE-DB human TR gene sequences. Using the TCRdist pipeline, a later analysis assigned CDR3 sequences along with most-parsimonious VDJ recombination scenarios. In a later analysis, each TCR beta chain was defined by its CDR3 amino acid sequence together with its V-gene family, and reads lacking a unique V-gene family were excluded. To address suspected cross-contamination and a sequencing artifact, a later analysis removed 550 to 750 highly shared, low-generation-probability nucleotide sequences. In a later analysis, a clonal expansion index was calculated for each public chain from normalized within-repertoire ranks of inferred template counts. In a later analysis, generation probabilities were computed with a VDJ recombination model fitted to out-of-frame rearrangements, and the resulting probabilities were checked against IGoR. In a later analysis, TCR-TCR, TCR-HLA and TCR-CMV co-occurrence was scored with hypergeometric tests, and a repertoire-size bias correction was applied to TCR pairs. To estimate false discovery rates, a later analysis permuted the HLA or CMV assignments 20 times. A later analysis grouped co-occurring TCRs with DBSCAN, adding TCRdist sequence similarity when clustering within HLA-allele-positive subsets. Co-occurrence clustering excluded repertoires with fewer than 30,000 or more than 120,000 public chains, plus five with anomalous nucleotide sharing. TCRdb provides this immuneACCESS table in a form limited to in-frame rearrangements. Some clones are lacking; in checked studies, under half of them reflect an unresolved V gene, and why the rest are absent is not known. V and J calls and clone size are as listed in that table; D and trimming were resolved from the DNA. The sample contains over 150,000 clones, 70% to 80% of them found a single time. The ten largest account for more than 3% of the sample.

The chain employs TRBV5-5 and TRBJ2-3, and 7 junctional nucleotides match TRBD1. This TCR came from a man younger than 40 in good health and CMV-seropositive. Material for sequencing was PBMCs. This receptor has the CDR3 CASSLSGQSTDTQYF. The sequenced DNA is TGTGCCAGCAGCTTGTCGGGACAGAGCACAGATACGCAGTATTTT.